The clone carrying this T cell receptor (beta chain) was seen more than once but under ten times. The sample comes from a study of T cells in Graves' hyperthyroidism and ophthalmopathy. RNA transcripts were the template for amplifying TCR beta CDR3 regions. During a first-round RT-PCR of the TCR CDR3, the HTBI primer set was used. Each CDR3 protein gets one entry after TCRdb re-called the multiplex PCR reads with MiXCR. The table lists approximately 400,000 distinct CDR3 sequences, around a sixth of them singletons. This CDR3 has 16 amino acids. V was trimmed by 3 bases and J by 5 bases, leaving 15 bases between them. From germline, CDR1 is KGHDR and CDR2 SFDVKD.

The chain joins TRBV24-1 to TRBJ2-2; either TRBD1 or TRBD2 may fit D (5 bases each). Sequenced sample: blood. This clonotype was obtained from a young woman with Graves' hyperthyroidism that later progressed to Graves' ophthalmopathy. The CDR3 nucleotides are TGTGCCACCAGTGATGGGGCAGTCTCGGGGACCGGGGAGCTGTTTTTT. Protein product: CATSDGAVSGTGELFF.